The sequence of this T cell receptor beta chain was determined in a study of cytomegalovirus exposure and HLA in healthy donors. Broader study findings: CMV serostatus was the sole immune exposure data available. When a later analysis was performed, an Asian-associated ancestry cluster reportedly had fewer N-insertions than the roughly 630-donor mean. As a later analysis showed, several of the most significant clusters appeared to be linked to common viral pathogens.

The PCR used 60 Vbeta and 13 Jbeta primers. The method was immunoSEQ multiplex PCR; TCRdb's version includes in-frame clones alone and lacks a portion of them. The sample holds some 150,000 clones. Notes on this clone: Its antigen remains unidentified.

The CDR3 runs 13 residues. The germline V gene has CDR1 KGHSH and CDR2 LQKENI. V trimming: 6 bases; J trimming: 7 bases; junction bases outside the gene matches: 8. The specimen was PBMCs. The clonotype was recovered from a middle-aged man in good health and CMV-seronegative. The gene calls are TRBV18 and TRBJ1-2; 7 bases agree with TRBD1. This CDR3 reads CASSRDSMAGYTF. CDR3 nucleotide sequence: TGTGCCAGCTCGAGGGACAGCATGGCTGGCTACACCTTC.